The entry below gives a single T cell receptor beta chain sequence along with its context. This clonotype was counted at least ten times. Its antigen has not been determined. Base-call qualities are not available, and no considerably larger clone is one nucleotide away. The sample comes from a study of T-cell reconstitution after alpha-beta-depleted transplantation in children (dated by TCRdb to about 2016). Concerning the study at large: Using TCR repertoire profiling, the study quantitatively followed how T-cell immune reconstitution unfolded in children after TCRalphabeta/CD19-depleted allogeneic hematopoietic cell transplantation. What the work shows at the level of the full study, not this receptor alone: The apparently early alphabetaT-cell count recovery about two months after transplant was reportedly dependent on only several hundred rapidly expanded clones derived from non-depleted graft cells. In some patients, the high TCRbeta diversity seen at day 60 was put down to recipient T cells and intrathymic progenitors that had survived conditioning. Hyperexpanded clone frequencies declined over subsequent months; after one year, T-cell counts and TCRbeta diversity were mostly attributed to newly produced T cells.

The germline V gene encodes CDR1 SQVTM and CDR2 ANQGSEA. From the cysteine up to the phenylalanine, the CDR3 has a length of 14 residues. Only the CDR3 portion is preserved as DNA: 42 bases, with reading frame beginning at the first base. V and J are trimmed by 3 bases and 5 bases, and the gene matches miss 3 bases of the junction. This specimen's time point label, interpreted: day 60 (about 2 months) after transplantation. The treatment or condition label of this sample denotes: allogeneic hematopoietic cell transplantation with graft depleted of TCRalphabeta T cells and CD19 B cells. The transplant recipients were children given TCRalphabeta/CD19-depleted allogeneic hematopoietic cell grafts. The library was produced with PCR. The sequencer was an Illumina HiSeq 2500. TCR library preparation used molecular barcoding, with unique molecular identifiers applied to normalize quantification of the TCRbeta repertoire. Clones were called with MiXCR by TCRdb after fastp trimmed the public reads at Q25, and only in-frame beta chains were retained. Each entry merges the rows of one CDR3 protein and shows their most common DNA and genes. The sample table lists over 85,000 distinct CDR3 sequences, 4.5% to 7.5% of them with a count of one. Of the sample, approximately 6.6% is held by the ten largest clones.

This clonotype was obtained from a female patient aged 2-9 years who had a stem cell transplant for Fanconi anemia, so the T cells may come from the graft donor. Sequencing used PBMCs, mostly from graft donor cells, obtained 60 days after TCRalphabeta/CD19-depleted stem cell transplant. The chain joins TRBV29-1 to TRBJ2-3, with 12 middle bases fitting TRBD2. CDR3 protein: CSVDILAGGDTQYF. DNA sequence: TGCAGCGTTGACATACTAGCGGGAGGAGATACGCAGTATTTT.